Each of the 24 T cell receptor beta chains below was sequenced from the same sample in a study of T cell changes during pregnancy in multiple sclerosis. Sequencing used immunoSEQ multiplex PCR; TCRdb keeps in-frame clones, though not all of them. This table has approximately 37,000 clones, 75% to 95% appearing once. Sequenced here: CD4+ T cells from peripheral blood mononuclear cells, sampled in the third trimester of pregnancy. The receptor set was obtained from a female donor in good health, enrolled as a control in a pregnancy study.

The CDR3 DNA reads TGTGCCAGCAGTGAAGAACAAGGGGCCCCCTACAATGAGCAGTTCTTC. It codes for CASSEEQGAPYNEQFF. The chain joins TRBV6-1 to TRBJ2-1, with D possibly matching TRBD1 (5 bases). The V end lost 1 base, the J end lost 2 bases, and 12 bases lay between the germline ends. Germline lookup yields CDR1 MNHNS and CDR2 SASEGT. This CDR3 has 16 residues.

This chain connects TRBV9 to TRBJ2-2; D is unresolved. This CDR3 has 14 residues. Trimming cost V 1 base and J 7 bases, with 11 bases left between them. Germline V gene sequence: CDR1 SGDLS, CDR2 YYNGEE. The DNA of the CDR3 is TGTGCCAGCAGCGTAATCCCGACGGGCGGGGAGCTGTTTTTT. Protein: CASSVIPTGGELFF. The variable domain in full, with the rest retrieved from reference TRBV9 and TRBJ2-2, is DSGVTQTPKHLITATGQRVTLRCSPRSGDLSVYWYQQSLDQGLQFLIQYYNGEERAKGNILERFSAQQFPDLHSELNLSSLELGDSALYFCASSVIPTGGELFFGEGSRLTVL.

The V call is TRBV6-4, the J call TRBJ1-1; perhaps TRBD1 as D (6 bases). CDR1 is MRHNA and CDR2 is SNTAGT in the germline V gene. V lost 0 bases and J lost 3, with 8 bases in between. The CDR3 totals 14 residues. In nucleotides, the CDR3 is TGTGCCAGCAGTGACTCCTCAGGGGACACTGAAGCTTTCTTT. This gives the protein CASSDSSGDTEAFF.

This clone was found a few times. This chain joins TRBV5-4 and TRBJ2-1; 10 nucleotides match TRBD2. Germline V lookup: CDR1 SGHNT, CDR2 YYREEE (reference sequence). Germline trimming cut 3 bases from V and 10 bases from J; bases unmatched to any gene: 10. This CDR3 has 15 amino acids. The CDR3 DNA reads TGTGCCAGCAGCTCTGCTAGCGGGGGCCTCGGGGAGCAGTTCTTC. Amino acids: CASSSASGGLGEQFF.

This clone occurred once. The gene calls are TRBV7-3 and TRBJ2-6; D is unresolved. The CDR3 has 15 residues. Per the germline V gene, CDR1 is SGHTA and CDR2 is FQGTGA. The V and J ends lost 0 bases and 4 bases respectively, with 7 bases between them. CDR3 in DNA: TGTGCCAGCAGCTTAACCGGGTACGGGGCCAACGTCCTGACTTTC. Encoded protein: CASSLTGYGANVLTF.

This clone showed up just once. This CDR3 is CASRDFRTDTQYF. As DNA, the CDR3 is TGTGCCAGCCGGGACTTTCGCACAGATACGCAGTATTTT. The chain carries TRBV6-6 and TRBJ2-3; D perhaps matches TRBD2 (6 bases). The CDR3 loop spans 13 amino acids. V lost 8 bases and J 1 base, leaving 10 bases between the germline ends. Germline CDR1 reads MNHNY; CDR2 reads SVGAGI (reference sequence).

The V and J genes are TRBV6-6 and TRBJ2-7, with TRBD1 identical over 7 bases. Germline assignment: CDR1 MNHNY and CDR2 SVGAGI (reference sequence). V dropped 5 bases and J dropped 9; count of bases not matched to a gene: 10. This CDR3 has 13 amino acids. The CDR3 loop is CASSTGTARGQYF. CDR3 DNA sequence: TGTGCCAGCAGTACCGGGACAGCCAGGGGGCAGTACTTC.

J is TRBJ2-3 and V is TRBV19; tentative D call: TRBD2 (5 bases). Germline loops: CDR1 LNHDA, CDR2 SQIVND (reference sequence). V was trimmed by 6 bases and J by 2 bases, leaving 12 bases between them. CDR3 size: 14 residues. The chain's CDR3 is CASRDAGSTDTQYF. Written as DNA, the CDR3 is TGTGCCAGTAGGGACGCGGGCTCCACAGATACGCAGTATTTT.

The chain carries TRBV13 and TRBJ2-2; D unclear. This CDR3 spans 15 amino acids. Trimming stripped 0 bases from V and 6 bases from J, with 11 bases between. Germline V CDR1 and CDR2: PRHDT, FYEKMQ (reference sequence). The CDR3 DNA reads TGTGCCAGCAGCTTAGGCCTGGGTGGGCCCGGGGAGCTGTTTTTT. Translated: CASSLGLGGPGELFF.

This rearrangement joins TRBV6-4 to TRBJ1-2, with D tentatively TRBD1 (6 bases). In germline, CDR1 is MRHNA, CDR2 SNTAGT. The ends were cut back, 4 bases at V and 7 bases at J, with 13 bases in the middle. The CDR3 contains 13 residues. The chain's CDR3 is CASSVTQGSGYTF. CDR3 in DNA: TGTGCCAGCAGTGTCACACAGGGTAGTGGCTACACCTTC.

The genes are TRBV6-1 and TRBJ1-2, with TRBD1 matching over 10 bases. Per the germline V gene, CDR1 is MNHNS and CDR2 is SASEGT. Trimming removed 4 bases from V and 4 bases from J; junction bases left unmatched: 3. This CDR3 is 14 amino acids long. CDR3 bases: TGTGCCAGCAGTGCGGGACAGGGGTTCTATGGCTACACCTTC. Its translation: CASSAGQGFYGYTF.

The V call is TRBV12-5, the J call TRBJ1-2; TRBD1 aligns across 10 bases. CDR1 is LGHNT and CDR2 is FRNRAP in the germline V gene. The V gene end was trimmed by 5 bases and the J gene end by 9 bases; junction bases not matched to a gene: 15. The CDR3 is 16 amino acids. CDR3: CASGPEGGQGSRRYTF. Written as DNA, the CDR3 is TGTGCTAGTGGTCCCGAGGGGGGACAGGGGTCACGCCGCTACACCTTC.

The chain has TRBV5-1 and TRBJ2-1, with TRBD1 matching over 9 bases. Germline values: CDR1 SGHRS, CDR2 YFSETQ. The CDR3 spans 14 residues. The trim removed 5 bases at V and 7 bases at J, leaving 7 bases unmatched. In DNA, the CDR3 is TGCGCCAGCAGGGATCTACAGGGGGCGAATGAGCAGTTCTTC. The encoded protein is CASRDLQGANEQFF.

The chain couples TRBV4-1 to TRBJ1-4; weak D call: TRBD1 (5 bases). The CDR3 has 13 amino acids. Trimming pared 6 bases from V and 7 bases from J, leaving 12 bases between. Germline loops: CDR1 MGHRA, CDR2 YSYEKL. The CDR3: CASRYPGGEKLFF. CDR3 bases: TGCGCCAGCAGGTATCCCGGGGGTGAAAAACTGTTTTTT.

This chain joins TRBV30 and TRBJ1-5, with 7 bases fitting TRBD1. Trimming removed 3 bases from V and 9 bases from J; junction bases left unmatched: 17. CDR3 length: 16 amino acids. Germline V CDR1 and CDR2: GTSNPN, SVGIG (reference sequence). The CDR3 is CAWSHQMGQRGGPQHF. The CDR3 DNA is TGTGCCTGGAGCCATCAAATGGGACAGCGCGGCGGGCCCCAGCATTTT.

The CDR3 here is CASSLGTSGIAGSYEQYF. CDR3 sequence (DNA): TGCGCCAGCAGCTTGGGGACTAGCGGGATTGCCGGATCCTACGAGCAGTACTTC. The gene calls are TRBV5-1 and TRBJ2-7; 12 positions agree with TRBD2. Germline-derived CDR1 and CDR2 are SGHRS and YFSETQ. V lost 0 bases to trimming and J lost 1 base; unmatched junction nucleotides: 8. The CDR3 has 18 amino acids.

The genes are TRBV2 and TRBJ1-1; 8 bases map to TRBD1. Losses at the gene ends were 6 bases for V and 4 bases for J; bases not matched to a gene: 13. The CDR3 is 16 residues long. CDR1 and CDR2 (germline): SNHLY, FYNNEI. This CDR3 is CASRTGTGGRSTEAFF. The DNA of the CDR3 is TGTGCCAGCAGAACCGGGACAGGCGGTAGAAGCACTGAAGCTTTCTTT.

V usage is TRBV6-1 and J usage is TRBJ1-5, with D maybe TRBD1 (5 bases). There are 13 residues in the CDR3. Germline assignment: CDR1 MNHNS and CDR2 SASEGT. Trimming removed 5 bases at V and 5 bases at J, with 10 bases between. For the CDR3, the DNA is TGTGCCAGCAGTATACAGGCTGATCAGCCCCAGCATTTT. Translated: CASSIQADQPQHF.

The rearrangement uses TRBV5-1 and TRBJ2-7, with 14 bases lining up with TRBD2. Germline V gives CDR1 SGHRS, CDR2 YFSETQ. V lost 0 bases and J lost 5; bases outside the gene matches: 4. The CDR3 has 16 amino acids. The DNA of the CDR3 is TGCGCCAGCAGCTTGGATGCGGGACTAGCGGGAGACGAGCAGTACTTC. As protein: CASSLDAGLAGDEQYF.

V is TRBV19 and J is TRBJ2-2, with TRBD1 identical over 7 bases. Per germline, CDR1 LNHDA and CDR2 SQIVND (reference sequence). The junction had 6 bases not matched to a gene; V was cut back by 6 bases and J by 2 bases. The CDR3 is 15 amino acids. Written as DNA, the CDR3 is TGTGCCAGTAGGCCCAGGGGGAAAAACACCGGGGAGCTGTTTTTT. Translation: CASRPRGKNTGELFF. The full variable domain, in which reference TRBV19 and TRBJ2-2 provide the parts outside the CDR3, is DGGITQSPKYLFRKEGQNVTLSCEQNLNHDAMYWYRQDPGQGLRLIYYSQIVNDFQKGDIAEGYSVSREKKESFPLTVTSAQKNPTAFYLCASRPRGKNTGELFFGEGSRLTVL.

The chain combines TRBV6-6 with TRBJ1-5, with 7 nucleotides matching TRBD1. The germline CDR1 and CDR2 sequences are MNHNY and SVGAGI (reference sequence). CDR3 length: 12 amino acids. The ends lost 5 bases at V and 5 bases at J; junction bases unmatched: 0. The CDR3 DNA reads TGTGCCAGCAGTACAGGGGATCAGCCCCAGCATTTT. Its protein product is CASSTGDQPQHF.

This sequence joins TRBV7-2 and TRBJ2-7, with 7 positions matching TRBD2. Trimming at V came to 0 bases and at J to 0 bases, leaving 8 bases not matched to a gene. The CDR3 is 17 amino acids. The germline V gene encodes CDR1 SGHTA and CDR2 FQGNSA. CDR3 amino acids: CASSLAPGGRLSYEQYF. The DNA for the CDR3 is TGTGCCAGCAGCTTAGCCCCGGGAGGCCGCCTCTCCTACGAGCAGTACTTC.

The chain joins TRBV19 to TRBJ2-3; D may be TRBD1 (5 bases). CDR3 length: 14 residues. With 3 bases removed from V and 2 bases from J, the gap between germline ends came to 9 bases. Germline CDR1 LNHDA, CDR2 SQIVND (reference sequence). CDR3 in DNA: TGTGCCAGTAGTATGGGGCGGTCCACAGATACGCAGTATTTT. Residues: CASSMGRSTDTQYF.

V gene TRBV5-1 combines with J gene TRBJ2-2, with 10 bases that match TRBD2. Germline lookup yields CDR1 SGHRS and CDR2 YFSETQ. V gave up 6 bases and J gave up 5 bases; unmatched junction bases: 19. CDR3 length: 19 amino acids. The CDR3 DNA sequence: TGCGCCAGCATCAAGCACACGTTAGCGGGAGGTATCGTAACCGGGGAGCTGTTTTTT. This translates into CASIKHTLAGGIVTGELFF. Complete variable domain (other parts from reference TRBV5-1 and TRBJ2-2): KAGVTQTPRYLIKTRGQQVTLSCSPISGHRSVSWYQQTPGQGLQFLFEYFSETQRNKGNFPGRFSGRQFSNSRSEMNVSTLELGDSALYLCASIKHTLAGGIVTGELFFGEGSRLTVL.